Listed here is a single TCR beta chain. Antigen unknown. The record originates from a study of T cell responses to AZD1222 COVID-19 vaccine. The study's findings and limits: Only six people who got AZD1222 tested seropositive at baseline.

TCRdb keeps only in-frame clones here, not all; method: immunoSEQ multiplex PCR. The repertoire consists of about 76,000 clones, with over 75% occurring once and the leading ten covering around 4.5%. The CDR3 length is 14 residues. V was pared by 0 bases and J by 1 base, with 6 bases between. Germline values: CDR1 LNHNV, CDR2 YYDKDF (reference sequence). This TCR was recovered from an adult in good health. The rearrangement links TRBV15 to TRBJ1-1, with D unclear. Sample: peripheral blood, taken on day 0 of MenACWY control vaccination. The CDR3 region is CATSREKWNTEAFF. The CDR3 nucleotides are TGTGCCACCAGCAGAGAAAAGTGGAACACTGAAGCTTTCTTT.